Each of the 12 T cell receptor beta chains below was sequenced from the same sample in a study of T cells in Graves' hyperthyroidism and ophthalmopathy. RNA transcripts provided the source from which TCR beta CDR3 regions were amplified. Carried out on the TCR CDR3, a first-round RT-PCR used the HTBI primer set. TCRdb reanalysed the multiplex PCR reads using MiXCR and keeps one entry per CDR3 protein. Of hundreds of thousands of distinct CDR3 sequences in the sample, around 15% are singletons; the top ten hold roughly 4.5%. The sample consisted of blood. The receptors were sampled from a woman between 40 and 50 years old with Graves' ophthalmopathy.

The rearrangement joins TRBV20-1 to TRBJ2-5; D may match TRBD1 or TRBD2 (5 bases each). CDR1 and CDR2 from the germline V gene are DFQATT and SNEGSKA (reference sequence). The CDR3 is made up of 15 amino acids. V shed 0 bases and J shed 2 bases, with 13 bases lying between them. The DNA of the CDR3 is TGCAGTGCTAGAGATATCTCGAGGGGACAAGAGACCCAGTACTTC. It specifies CSARDISRGQETQYF.

This clonotype was detected once. The chain couples TRBV6-5 to TRBJ2-4, with 8 bases that match TRBD1. Germline loops: CDR1 MNHEY, CDR2 SVGAGI. J gave up 5 bases and V 0 bases, and 3 bases lay outside the gene matches. The CDR3 has 15 residues. The CDR3 sequence is CASSYSDRDQNIQYF. CDR3 DNA: TGTGCCAGCAGTTACTCGGACAGGGACCAAAACATTCAGTACTTC.

This clonotype was counted between two and nine times. The chain has TRBV6-1 and TRBJ1-2, with D maybe TRBD1 (5 bases). Germline CDR1 and CDR2: MNHNS and SASEGT. V lost 1 base, J lost 8 bases, and 11 bases lay in between. The CDR3 length is 13 residues. The CDR3 is CASSEVGGLGYTF. The CDR3 bases are TGTGCCAGCAGTGAAGTTGGGGGTCTAGGCTACACCTTC.

On this clonotype: A much larger clonotype is one base distant, so this may be a read error. The J gene is TRBJ2-2, the V gene TRBV12-3 or TRBV12-4, with TRBD2 matching over 7 bases. There are 15 residues in the CDR3. In DNA, the CDR3 is TGTGCCGGCAGTTCGATGGGGGGGGTGGCCGGGGAGCTGTTTTTT. Its translation: CAGSSMGGVAGELFF.

The chain joins TRBV29-1 to TRBJ2-7; 7 bases fit TRBD2. Germline V CDR1 and CDR2: SQVTM, ANQGSEA. The CDR3 consists of 14 residues. Unmatched junction bases numbered 4, after V lost 2 bases and J lost 0 bases. The CDR3 bases are TGCAGCGTTGAACTAGCGGAGAGCTCCTACGAGCAGTACTTC. Amino acid sequence: CSVELAESSYEQYF.

The J gene is TRBJ2-5, the V gene TRBV28; D possibly matches TRBD1 or TRBD2 (6 bases each). V was pared by 3 bases and J by 3 bases, with 14 bases between. CDR3 length: 15 amino acids. Germline loops: CDR1 MDHEN, CDR2 SYDVKM. The CDR3 coding sequence is TGTGCCAGCAGTTTTGCGGGACAAGTGAAAGAGACCCAGTACTTC. It translates to CASSFAGQVKETQYF.

This clonotype has at least ten counts. The CDR3 sequence is CASSYGTPEETQYF. In DNA form, the CDR3 reads TGCGCCAGCAGCTACGGGACTCCCGAAGAGACCCAGTACTTC. V and J are TRBV5-1 and TRBJ2-5, with D perhaps matching TRBD2 (6 bases). Germline V gene sequence: CDR1 SGHRS, CDR2 YFSETQ. Between the trimmed V and J ends, which lost 3 bases and 3 bases, there was a span of 12 bases. This CDR3 comprises 14 residues.

This clonotype was seen ten or more times. The CDR3 DNA reads as TGCAGTGCTAGAGATCCCGGGATAGCCAAAAACATTCAGTACTTC. Translation: CSARDPGIAKNIQYF. The rearrangement joins TRBV20-1 to TRBJ2-4; tentative D call: TRBD2 (5 bases). V dropped 0 bases and J dropped 0 bases, with 9 bases sitting between them. CDR3 size: 15 residues. The germline gives CDR1 DFQATT, CDR2 SNEGSKA (reference sequence).

This clonotype turned up a few times. The V and J genes are TRBV15 and TRBJ1-3, with D uncertain. This CDR3 has 16 amino acids. The germline V and J ends were trimmed by 0 bases and 0 bases, with 9 bases remaining between them. CDR1 is LNHNV and CDR2 is YYDKDF in the germline V gene (reference sequence). Written as DNA, the CDR3 is TGTGCCACCAGCAGAGATTTGGGGAGCTCTGGAAACACCATATATTTT. As protein: CATSRDLGSSGNTIYF.

The chain links TRBV18 to TRBJ1-1, with D maybe TRBD1 (5 bases). The germline gives CDR1 KGHSH, CDR2 LQKENI. This CDR3 spans 14 amino acids. V gave up 2 bases and J gave up 6 bases, with 13 bases separating them. The CDR3 sequence is CASSPSGVGAEAFF. In nucleotides, the CDR3 is TGTGCCAGCTCACCATCGGGGGTTGGCGCTGAAGCTTTCTTT.

At least ten counts were recorded for this clonotype. DNA of the CDR3: TGTGCCAGCAGTCTAGCGGGAGAGTACCAAGAGACCCAGTACTTC. Translating gives CASSLAGEYQETQYF. V gene TRBV28 combines with J gene TRBJ2-5, with 10 nucleotides matching TRBD2. There are 15 residues in the CDR3. J lost 0 bases, V lost 5 bases, and 3 bases had no gene match. Germline V CDR1 and CDR2: MDHEN, SYDVKM. Supplemented by reference TRBV28 and TRBJ2-5, the full variable domain reads DVKVTQSSRYLVKRTGEKVFLECVQDMDHENMFWYRQDPGLGLRLIYFSYDVKMKEKGDIPEGYSVSREKKERFSLILESASTNQTSMYLCASSLAGEYQETQYFGPGTRLLVL.

This clonotype was observed many times. This sequence joins TRBV12-3 or TRBV12-4 and TRBJ1-2; D is uncertain. V was shortened by 5 bases and J by 4 bases, with 17 bases between the two germline ends. This CDR3 is 15 amino acids long. The DNA for the CDR3 is TGTGCCAGCAGTCCCACTGGATGGCCAGTCTATGGCTACACCTTC. Translation gives CASSPTGWPVYGYTF.